This is a list of T cell receptor beta chains from one sample in a study of CD8+CD57+ T cells in acquired aplastic anemia. One entry per CDR3 protein, called by TCRdb with MiXCR from the reads. Among over 150,000 distinct CDR3 sequences listed, approximately 52% were seen once. Sequencing was done on a sample of sorted CD4+, CD8+, or CD8+CD57+ T cells (not recorded which) from PBMCs. The receptors stem from a human donor with aplastic anemia. CDR3s include the opening cysteine and the closing phenylalanine or tryptophan. Fields, in order: D gene, clone size, V gene, J gene, CDR3 DNA, CDR3 protein. A D gene is named only where the DNA matches it firmly. Expanded clones are given a class, and other clones once, few, many or no size at all.

.	.	TRBV11-2	TRBJ2-7	TGTGCCAGCAGCTTGAGGGAGGGGGCTCGGAACTACGAGCAGTACTTC	CASSLREGARNYEQYF
.	.	TRBV7-2	TRBJ1-4	TGTGCCAGCAGCTTAGTGGGGGTAGGACTGCTTTTT	CASSLVGVGLLF
.	.	TRBV20-1	TRBJ2-3	TGCAGTGCTATGGCTAGCACAGATACGCAGTATTTT	CSAMASTDTQYF
.	.	TRBV10-3	TRBJ2-5	TGTGCCATCAGTGAAGGGTCCTCGTACCAAGAGACCCAGTACTTC	CAISEGSSYQETQYF
.	.	TRBV7-6	TRBJ1-2	TGTGCCAGCAGCTTAGGGGGAGGGGTGCATGGCTACACCTTC	CASSLGGGVHGYTF
.	few	TRBV10-3	TRBJ2-3	TGTGCCATCAGGGGGGTAGATACGCAGTATTTT	CAIRGVDTQYF
.	.	TRBV6-1	TRBJ2-7	TGTGCCAGCAGTCCGCCGGGACGGCTCCGGGAGCAGTACTTC	CASSPPGRLREQYF
.	.	TRBV4-2	TRBJ2-7	TGTGCCAGCAGCCAAGAAGGGGGGGAGTCCTACGAGCAGTACTTC	CASSQEGGESYEQYF
.	.	TRBV29-1	TRBJ1-2	TGCAGCGTTGCACAGGGTAATTATGGCTACACCTTC	CSVAQGNYGYTF
.	few	TRBV10-3	TRBJ1-2	TGTGCCATCAGTGAGCCTATGAGGGGACTTTACTATGGCTACACCTTC	CAISEPMRGLYYGYTF